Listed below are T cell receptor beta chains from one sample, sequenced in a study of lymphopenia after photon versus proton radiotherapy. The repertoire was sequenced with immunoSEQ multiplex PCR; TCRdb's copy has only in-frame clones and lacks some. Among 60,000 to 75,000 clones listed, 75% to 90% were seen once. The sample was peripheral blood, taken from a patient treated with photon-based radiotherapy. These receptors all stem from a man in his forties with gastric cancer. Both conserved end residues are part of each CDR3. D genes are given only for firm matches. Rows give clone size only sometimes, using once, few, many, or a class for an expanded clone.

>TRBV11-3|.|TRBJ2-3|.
TGTGCCAGCAGCTTAGGAGCATCCACAGATACGCAGTATTTT
CASSLGASTDTQYF
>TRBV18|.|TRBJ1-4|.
TGTGCCAGCTCACCACAAACTGATACGCAGGGGTCAAATGAAAAACTGTTTTTT
CASSPQTDTQGSNEKLFF
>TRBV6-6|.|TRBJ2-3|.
TGTGCCAGCAGTTACGGCAGCGGCGGACTCACAGATACGCAGTATTTT
CASSYGSGGLTDTQYF
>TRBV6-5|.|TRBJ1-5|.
TGTGCCAGCAGTACCCGGGCAGCTGATAATCAGCCCCAGCATTTT
CASSTRAADNQPQHF
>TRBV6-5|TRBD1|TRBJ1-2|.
TGTGCCAGCAGTAAACAGGGGTCGGGCTACACCTTC
CASSKQGSGYTF
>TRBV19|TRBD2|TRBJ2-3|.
TGTGCCAGTAGTAAGCTCAGCGGGGGGACCACAGATACGCAGTATTTT
CASSKLSGGTTDTQYF
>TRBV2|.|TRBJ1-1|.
TGTGCCAGCAGTGAAGCTGTGATTGGCACTGAAGCTTTCTTT
CASSEAVIGTEAFF
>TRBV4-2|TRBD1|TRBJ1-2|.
TGTGCCAGCAGCCAAGATCCCGGACAGGGTGGCTACACCTTC
CASSQDPGQGGYTF
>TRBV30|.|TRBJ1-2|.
TGTGCCTGGAGTGCGAGGGGGGGTGGCTACACCTTC
CAWSARGGGYTF
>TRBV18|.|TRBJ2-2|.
TGTGCCAGCTCCCAAGACAGCGTCGGGGAGCTGTTTTTT
CASSQDSVGELFF
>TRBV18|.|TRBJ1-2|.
TGTGCCAGCTCTATCGACAGGCCCCAAGGTGGCTACACCTTC
CASSIDRPQGGYTF
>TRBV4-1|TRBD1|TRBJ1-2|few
TGCGCCAGCAGCCAGGTGACAGGGAACTATGGCTACACCTTC
CASSQVTGNYGYTF
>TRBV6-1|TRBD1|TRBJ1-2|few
TGTGCCAGCAGAGTAACAGGGGGATCCTTTGGCTACACCTTC
CASRVTGGSFGYTF
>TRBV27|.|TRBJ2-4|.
TGTGCCAGCAGTTTGCGGGGTTGGGACATTCAGTACTTC
CASSLRGWDIQYF
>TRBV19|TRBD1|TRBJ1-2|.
TGTGCCAGTAGTCCCGCAGGGGGCAATGGCTACACCTTC
CASSPAGGNGYTF
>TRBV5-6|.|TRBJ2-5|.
TGTGCCAGCAGCTTCGGGACTTCAGCCGGGACCCAGTACTTC
CASSFGTSAGTQYF
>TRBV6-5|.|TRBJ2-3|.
TGTGCCAGCAGGGAACGGACGTCTAGCACAGATACGCAGTATTTT
CASRERTSSTDTQYF
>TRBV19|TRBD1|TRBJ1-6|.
TGTGCCAGTAGTACGGGACAGGAGAATTCACCCCTCCACTTT
CASSTGQENSPLHF
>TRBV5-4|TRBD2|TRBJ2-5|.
TGTGCCAGCAGCACTAGCGGGGGGGCCATAGTTCGAGAGACCCAGTACTTC
CASSTSGGAIVRETQYF
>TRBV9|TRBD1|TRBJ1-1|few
TGTGCCAGCAGCGTAGTCGACAGGGATCGAGCTTTCTTT
CASSVVDRDRAFF
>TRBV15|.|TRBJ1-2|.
TGTGCCACCAGCAGAGAAGCCTCCGTCGGCTATGGCTACACCTTC
CATSREASVGYGYTF
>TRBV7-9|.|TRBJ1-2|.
TGTGCCAGCAGCTTAACCGGATGGGACGGCTACACCTTC
CASSLTGWDGYTF
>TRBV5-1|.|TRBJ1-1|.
TGCGCCAGCAGCACCGACATCCAGATGAACACTGAAGCTTTCTTT
CASSTDIQMNTEAFF
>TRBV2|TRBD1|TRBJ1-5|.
TGTGCCAGCAGTGAGGGACAGGGGGACCAGCCCCAGCATTTT
CASSEGQGDQPQHF
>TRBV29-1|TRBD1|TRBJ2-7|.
TGCAGCGTTGCCGGGACAGGGACCTACGAGCAGTACTTC
CSVAGTGTYEQYF
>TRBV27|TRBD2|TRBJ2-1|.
TGTGCCAGCAGTTCCGCCCGACTAGCGGGGACAGACAATGAGCAGTTCTTC
CASSSARLAGTDNEQFF
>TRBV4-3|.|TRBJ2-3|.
TGCGCCAGCAGCTACCGGCGGCGGTACACAGATACGCAGTATTTT
CASSYRRRYTDTQYF
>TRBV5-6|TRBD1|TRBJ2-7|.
TGTGCCAGCTACCCGGGACAGGGTGGAAAAGGGTTCTACGAGCAGTACTTC
CASYPGQGGKGFYEQYF
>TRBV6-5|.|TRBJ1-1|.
TGTGCCAGCAGATACCAACCGACAGGGAACACTGAAGCTTTCTTT
CASRYQPTGNTEAFF
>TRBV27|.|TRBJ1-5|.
TGTGCCAGCAGACAACAGGGAGGTCGGCCCCAGCATTTT
CASRQQGGRPQHF
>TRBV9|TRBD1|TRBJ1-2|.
TGTGCCAGCAGCGTAGAGGGACAGGGAAAGGGGAACTATGGCTACACCTTC
CASSVEGQGKGNYGYTF
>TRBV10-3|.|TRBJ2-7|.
TGTGCCATCAGTGATCAGGGGTCATCATTCCTAACCGAGCAGTACTTC
CAISDQGSSFLTEQYF
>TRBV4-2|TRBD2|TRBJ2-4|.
TGTGCCAGCAGCCCGGGGGGGGGTGAAGCCAAAAACATTCAGTACTTC
CASSPGGGEAKNIQYF
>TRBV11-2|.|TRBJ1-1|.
TGTGCCAGCAGCTTAAGAGGCAGGGACGCTGAAGCTTTCTTT
CASSLRGRDAEAFF
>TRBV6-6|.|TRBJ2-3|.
TGTGCCAGCTCGTGGGCAGATACGCAGTATTTT
CASSWADTQYF
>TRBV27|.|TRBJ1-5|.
TGTGCCAGCAGTTCTTTGGGCACAGGTGTCAGTCAGCCCCAGCATTTT
CASSSLGTGVSQPQHF